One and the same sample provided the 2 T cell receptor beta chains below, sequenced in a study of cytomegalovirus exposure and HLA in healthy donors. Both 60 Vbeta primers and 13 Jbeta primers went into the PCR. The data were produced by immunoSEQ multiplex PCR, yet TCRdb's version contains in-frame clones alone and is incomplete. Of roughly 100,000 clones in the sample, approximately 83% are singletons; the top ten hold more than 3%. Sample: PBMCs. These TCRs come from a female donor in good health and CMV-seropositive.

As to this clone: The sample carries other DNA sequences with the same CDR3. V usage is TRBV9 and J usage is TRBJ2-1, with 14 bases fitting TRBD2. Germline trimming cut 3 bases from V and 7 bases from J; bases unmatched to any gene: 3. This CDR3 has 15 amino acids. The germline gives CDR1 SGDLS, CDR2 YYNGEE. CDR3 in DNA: TGTGCCAGCAGCGCCGGGACTAGCGGGAGTAATGAGCAGTTCTTC. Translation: CASSAGTSGSNEQFF.

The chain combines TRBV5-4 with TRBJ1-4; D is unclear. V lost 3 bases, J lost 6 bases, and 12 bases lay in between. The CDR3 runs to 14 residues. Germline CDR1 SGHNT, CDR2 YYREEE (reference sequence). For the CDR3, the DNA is TGTGCCAGCAGCTCCCAGCGGGGTGATGAAAAACTGTTTTTT. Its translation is CASSSQRGDEKLFF.